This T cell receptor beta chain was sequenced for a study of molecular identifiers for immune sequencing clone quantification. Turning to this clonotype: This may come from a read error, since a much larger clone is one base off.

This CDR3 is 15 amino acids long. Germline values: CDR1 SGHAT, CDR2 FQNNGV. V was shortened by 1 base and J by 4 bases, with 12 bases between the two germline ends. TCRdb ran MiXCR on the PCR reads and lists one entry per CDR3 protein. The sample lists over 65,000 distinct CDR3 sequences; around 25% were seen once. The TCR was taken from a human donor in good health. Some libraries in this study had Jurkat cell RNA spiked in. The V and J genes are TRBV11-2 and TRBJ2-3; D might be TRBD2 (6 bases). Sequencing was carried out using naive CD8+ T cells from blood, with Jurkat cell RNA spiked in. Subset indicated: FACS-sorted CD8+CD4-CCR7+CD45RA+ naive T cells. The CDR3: CASSLAGGAADTQYF. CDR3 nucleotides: TGTGCCAGCAGCTTAGCCGGGGGAGCAGCAGATACGCAGTATTTT.